Below, 10 T cell receptor beta chains from the same sample are listed, as sequenced in a study of breast tumors, draining lymph nodes, adjacent tissues. The lymph nodes were axillary draining lymph nodes from breast cancer patients. TCRdb processed the multiplex PCR reads anew with MiXCR; each CDR3 protein has one entry. Among under 250,000 distinct CDR3 sequences listed, approximately 30% were seen once. Sequencing used axillary lymph node tissue. These receptors were taken from a female donor with breast cancer. Some clones in this sample may be carry-over from other donors' samples.

This clonotype was seen many times. This rearrangement joins TRBV20-1 to TRBJ2-5; D might be TRBD2 (5 bases). Germline CDR1 and CDR2: DFQATT and SNEGSKA (reference sequence). This CDR3 contains 16 residues. V lost 6 bases to trimming and J lost 0 bases, with 20 bases between them. Written as DNA, the CDR3 is TGCAGTGCCCTGTTACTCCGGGAATCGTACCAAGAGACCCAGTACTTC. Amino acids: CSALLLRESYQETQYF.

The chain is built from TRBV7-9 and TRBJ2-7; TRBD1 agrees at 7 bases. The CDR3 has 14 residues. Germline lookup yields CDR1 SEHNR and CDR2 FQNEAQ (reference sequence). V was pared by 3 bases and J by 9 bases, with 11 bases of the junction left unmatched. CDR3 in amino acids: CASSLGRGIRGQYF. In DNA form, the CDR3 reads TGTGCCAGCAGCTTGGGCAGGGGGATCCGGGGGCAGTACTTC.

A word on this clonotype: Being one base from a much bigger clone, this may be a read error. This rearrangement joins TRBV2 to TRBJ1-1; no clear D gene. V dropped 6 bases and J dropped 1 base, with 12 bases sitting between them. The CDR3 runs 14 residues. The V gene's germline CDR1 is SNHLY and CDR2 FYNNEI. The CDR3, as DNA: TGTGCCAGCAGGGGTCCCAGTTCGAACACTGAAGCTTTCTTT. Protein sequence: CASRGPSSNTEAFF.

This clonotype came up many times. The J gene is TRBJ1-4, the V gene TRBV30; TRBD1 agrees at 9 bases. J was trimmed by 7 bases and V by 6 bases; bases with no gene match: 3. The CDR3 is made up of 12 amino acids. Germline CDR1 is GTSNPN and CDR2 is SVGIG (reference sequence). The CDR3 coding sequence is TGTGCCTGCCGGGACAGGGCTGAAAAACTGTTTTTT. It encodes CACRDRAEKLFF.

V is TRBV5-4 and J is TRBJ1-1; D call uncertain. The CDR3 spans 13 residues. V shed 3 bases and J shed 8 bases, with 14 bases lying between them. Germline V gene lookup returns CDR1 SGHNT and CDR2 YYREEE (reference sequence). CDR3 amino acids: CASSSGLSREAFF. The CDR3 DNA is TGTGCCAGCAGCTCGGGTCTTTCTCGGGAAGCTTTCTTT.

This clonotype was detected many times. This sequence joins TRBV10-3 and TRBJ2-7; D might be TRBD1 (6 bases). Trimming shortened V by 2 bases and J by 1 base, and 9 bases separated the two germline ends. This CDR3 has 14 amino acids. Germline CDR1 reads ENHRY; CDR2 reads SYGVKD. Here the CDR3 reads CAISENGQSYEQYF. Here the CDR3 DNA reads TGTGCCATCAGTGAGAACGGACAGTCCTACGAGCAGTACTTC.

This clonotype was found a few times. The rearrangement links TRBV27 to TRBJ1-2; maybe TRBD1 (6 bases). The CDR3 spans 15 residues. Germline V gives CDR1 MNHEY, CDR2 SMNVEV (reference sequence). Trimming left V 0 bases short and J 4 bases short, with 12 bases between. CDR3 in DNA: TGTGCCAGCAGTTTATCTGCGACCAGGGGCTATGGCTACACCTTC. It is translated as CASSLSATRGYGYTF.

This chain uses TRBV18 with TRBJ2-5; tentative D call: TRBD1 (5 bases). This CDR3 is built from 14 residues. CDR1 and CDR2 from the germline V gene are KGHSH and LQKENI. V was cut by 2 bases and J by 2 bases, with 9 bases left in between. CDR3 bases: TGTGCCAGCTCACCATCGACAGTTCAAGAGACCCAGTACTTC. Its protein product is CASSPSTVQETQYF.

The table lists this clonotype with many counts. The chain joins TRBV7-2 to TRBJ2-5; D is perhaps TRBD1 or TRBD2 (5 bases each). Germline-derived CDR1 and CDR2 are SGHTA and FQGNSA. The CDR3 is 13 residues long. Trimming removed 2 bases at V and 5 bases at J, with 9 bases between. The CDR3 DNA is TGTGCCAGCAGCTTAACGTGGGGGGAGACCCAGTACTTC. The encoded protein is CASSLTWGETQYF.

This clonotype has at least ten counts. V is TRBV29-1 and J is TRBJ2-1; 8 bases fit TRBD1. The germline V gene encodes CDR1 SQVTM and CDR2 ANQGSEA. Trimming cost V 7 bases and J 6 bases; bases outside gene matches: 2. CDR3 length: 11 residues. The CDR3 sequence: CSAGQGNEQFF. CDR3 in DNA: TGCAGCGCCGGACAGGGCAATGAGCAGTTCTTC.